The 16 T cell receptor beta chains presented below share a single source sample, sequenced in a study of OX40 agonist ivuxolimab in advanced cancers. Here immunoSEQ multiplex PCR was the method, and the copy in TCRdb shows in-frame clones only, minus some. The top ten clones hold around 2% of a sample with approximately 92,000 clones, 90% to 96% of them seen once. Sequences were derived from CD4+ or CD8+ T cells sorted from blood, sampled in a trial of the OX40 agonist ivuxolimab. Every receptor here comes from an adult with an advanced solid tumor such as melanoma, head and neck, liver or kidney cancer.

The chain is built from TRBV28 and TRBJ2-2; no reliable D call. Germline V gives CDR1 MDHEN, CDR2 SYDVKM. With 2 bases removed from V and 1 base from J, the gap between germline ends came to 5 bases. The length of the CDR3 is 14 residues. CDR3: CASSLRQNTGELFF. CDR3 nucleotide sequence: TGTGCCAGCAGTTTAAGGCAGAACACCGGGGAGCTGTTTTTT.

The table lists this clone with a few counts. The rearrangement uses TRBV27 and TRBJ2-7; 8 nucleotides agree with TRBD1. The V gene's germline CDR1 is MNHEY and CDR2 SMNVEV (reference sequence). V lost 6 bases, J lost 6 bases, and 10 bases stayed unmatched. CDR3 length: 14 residues. CDR3 DNA sequence: TGTGCCAGCAGCAATGGACAGGGACTCTCCGAGCAGTACTTC. It translates to CASSNGQGLSEQYF.

This sequence joins TRBV7-7 and TRBJ2-5, with TRBD1 as a possible D gene (6 bases). CDR3 length: 18 residues. Germline CDR1 is SSHAT and CDR2 is FNYEAQ (reference sequence). V was trimmed by 5 bases and J by 2 bases, leaving 24 bases between them. For the CDR3, the DNA is TGTGCCAGCAGCCCCAATGGTGTGGTTTCTCAGGGGCAAGAGACCCAGTACTTC. Protein sequence: CASSPNGVVSQGQETQYF.

The chain uses TRBV6-5 and TRBJ2-1, with 14 bases matching TRBD2. The J segment lost 8 bases and the V segment lost 6 bases, leaving 6 bases of the junction unmatched. The CDR3 covers 15 residues. Germline assignment: CDR1 MNHEY and CDR2 SVGAGI. The CDR3 region has the DNA TGTGCCAGCAGGTTGGGACTAGCGGGAGCCGATGAGCAGTTCTTC. Translating it yields CASRLGLAGADEQFF.

The V and J genes are TRBV2 and TRBJ2-1; 9 bases line up with TRBD1. J was trimmed by 6 bases and V by 6 bases; bases with no gene match: 12. The germline gives CDR1 SNHLY, CDR2 FYNNEI. The CDR3 is 16 residues long. CDR3 residues: CASRGEPGQGINEQFF. CDR3 nucleotide sequence: TGTGCCAGCAGAGGAGAACCGGGACAGGGAATCAATGAGCAGTTCTTC. Filled out from reference TRBV2 and TRBJ2-1, the complete variable domain reads EPEVTQTPSHQVTQMGQEVILRCVPISNHLYFYWYRQILGQKVEFLVSFYNNEISEKSEIFDDQFSVERPDGSNFTLKIRSTKLEDSAMYFCASRGEPGQGINEQFFGPGTRLTVL.

This clone has a single count. The V gene is TRBV7-8, the J gene TRBJ2-1, with TRBD2 identical over 7 bases. Losses at the gene ends were 4 bases for V and 1 base for J; bases not matched to a gene: 4. Germline assignment: CDR1 SGHVS and CDR2 FQNEAQ. The CDR3 runs 15 residues. The DNA for the CDR3 is TGTGCCAGCAGCTCCCCGGGGGGATCCTACAATGAGCAGTTCTTC. This encodes CASSSPGGSYNEQFF.

The chain joins TRBV7-9 to TRBJ2-7; 8 nucleotides align to TRBD1. Germline loops: CDR1 SEHNR, CDR2 FQNEAQ (reference sequence). The ends lost 0 bases at V and 5 bases at J; junction bases unmatched: 6. The CDR3 sequence is 15 residues long. The CDR3 DNA reads TGTGCCAGCAGCTTAGCGGGACAGGCGATTCACGAGCAGTACTTC. Amino acid sequence: CASSLAGQAIHEQYF.

The gene calls are TRBV19 and TRBJ1-5, with 8 bases identical to TRBD1. J gave up 3 bases and V 6 bases, and 10 bases lay outside the gene matches. CDR1 and CDR2 (germline): LNHDA, SQIVND (reference sequence). The CDR3 has 16 amino acids. CDR3 protein: CASRGMGQDNNQPQHF. CDR3 DNA: TGTGCCAGTAGGGGTATGGGACAGGACAACAATCAGCCCCAGCATTTT.

The V gene is TRBV10-3, the J gene TRBJ1-1, with 7 bases matching TRBD1. The CDR3 runs to 13 residues. In germline, CDR1 is ENHRY, CDR2 SYGVKD. V lost 2 bases to trimming and J lost 6 bases; unmatched junction nucleotides: 3. The CDR3 loop reads CAISETGTAEAFF. CDR3 sequence (DNA): TGTGCCATCAGTGAGACTGGGACAGCTGAAGCTTTCTTT.

The CDR3 reads CASSWVLRSNQPQHF. The DNA for the CDR3 is TGTGCCAGTAGTTGGGTGTTACGGAGCAATCAGCCCCAGCATTTT. The chain couples TRBV19 to TRBJ1-5; D uncertain. The CDR3 is made up of 15 amino acids. Deletions cut 5 bases from V and 1 base from J, with 12 bases between. The germline gives CDR1 LNHDA, CDR2 SQIVND (reference sequence). Full variable domain (missing parts from reference TRBV19 and TRBJ1-5): DGGITQSPKYLFRKEGQNVTLSCEQNLNHDAMYWYRQDPGQGLRLIYYSQIVNDFQKGDIAEGYSVSREKKESFPLTVTSAQKNPTAFYLCASSWVLRSNQPQHFGDGTRLSIL.

With respect to this clone: One end of the junction does not line up with germline, which may come from a read error. The V and J genes are TRBV7-9 and TRBJ1-5, with D perhaps matching TRBD1 (5 bases). CDR3 length: 15 amino acids. In germline, CDR1 is SEHNR, CDR2 FQNEAQ (reference sequence). The CDR3 loop reads CASSSAGQAHQPQHF. CDR3 coding DNA: TGTGCCAGCAGCTCCGCGGGGCAGGCGCATCAACCCCAGCATTTT.

The rearrangement links TRBV27 to TRBJ1-5; D uncertain. V was clipped by 4 bases and J by 4 bases, with 11 bases between them. This CDR3 is built from 14 residues. In germline, CDR1 is MNHEY, CDR2 SMNVEV (reference sequence). CDR3 loop: CASSSSGSNQPQHF. CDR3 in DNA: TGTGCCAGCAGTTCTTCCGGGTCGAATCAGCCCCAGCATTTT.

The chain is built from TRBV28 and TRBJ1-1; D not certain. From germline, CDR1 is MDHEN and CDR2 SYDVKM. Deletions cut 6 bases from V and 3 bases from J, with 23 bases between. The CDR3 totals 17 residues. The CDR3 sequence: CASSPSLSRRVYTEAFF. The CDR3, as DNA: TGTGCCAGCAGCCCATCCCTTAGTCGGAGGGTGTACACTGAAGCTTTCTTT.

J is TRBJ1-1 and V is TRBV6-5, with D hard to call. Germline V gene lookup returns CDR1 MNHEY and CDR2 SVGAGI. The V and J ends lost 1 base and 0 bases respectively, with 12 bases between them. The CDR3 contains 16 residues. The CDR3 protein is CASSYFSPGMNTEAFF. CDR3 sequence (DNA): TGTGCCAGCAGTTACTTTTCCCCAGGCATGAACACTGAAGCTTTCTTT.

The chain combines TRBV13 with TRBJ2-1, with no clear D. Trimming took off 0 bases at V and 5 bases at J, with 8 bases between the two ends. The CDR3 sequence is 14 residues long. Germline V gene data show CDR1 as PRHDT and CDR2 as FYEKMQ (reference sequence). The CDR3 DNA reads as TGTGCCAGCAGCTTAGGCAACGACCACAATGAGCAGTTCTTC. Its translation is CASSLGNDHNEQFF.

V is TRBV19 and J is TRBJ2-7; perhaps TRBD2 as D (5 bases). Germline CDR1 and CDR2: LNHDA and SQIVND (reference sequence). There are 16 residues in the CDR3. Trimming removed 3 bases at V and 4 bases at J, with 19 bases between. The CDR3 bases are TGTGCCAGTAGTATTTCAGCGGATTTGGCGTCTTACGAGCAGTACTTC. As protein: CASSISADLASYEQYF.